Sequencing of this T cell receptor beta chain was carried out in a study of blood T cell repertoires in COVID-19. The CDR3 loop spans 15 amino acids. Germline CDR1 SGHVS, CDR2 FNYEAQ. V trimming: 1 base; J trimming: 4 bases; junction bases outside the gene matches: 5. Methods used by the authors: Scientists estimated how many nucleated cells there were by amplifying reference gene primers. This table comes from immunoSEQ multiplex PCR, and its TCRdb copy is limited to in-frame clones, with some not included. That table is the source of V, J and clone size, and D and trimming were worked out from the DNA. The repertoire holds 95,000 to 150,000 clones, with 80% as singletons.

Sequenced input: peripheral blood. The gene calls are TRBV7-6 and TRBJ2-5; 8 bases map to TRBD2. This receptor was taken from a man between 60 and 75 years old with active or convalescent COVID-19. In nucleotides, the CDR3 is TGTGCCAGCAGCTTAGGGCCCGGGAGGGGAGAGACCCAGTACTTC. Encoded protein: CASSLGPGRGETQYF.